This TCR beta chain was found in a study of shared clonotypes between healthy human individuals. Overall study results and limits: It was the non-shared clonotypes that had lower generation probabilities than clonotypes shared by all four donors. Read depth was anticipated to influence clonotype sharing among donors.

Replicate PCRs run on sorted subsets employed roughly 180 ng DNA, approximately 30,000 T cell genomes. Profiling relied on immunoSEQ multiplex PCR, and the TCRdb table lists in-frame clones only, not all of them. The data hold roughly 2,500,000 clones, with roughly 93% observed a single time. CDR3 length: 16 amino acids. Trimming at V came to 1 base and at J to 3 bases, leaving 8 bases not matched to a gene. Looked up from germline, CDR1 is LGHNA and CDR2 is YNFKEQ. As regards this clone: Its target is not known.

This receptor was taken from a man aged 18-30 years in good health. Some clones in this sample may be carry-over from other donors' samples. V is TRBV4-2 and J is TRBJ2-7, with TRBD2 matching 8 bases. Sequencing was done on a sample of naive CD4+ T cells from PBMCs. Subset in this sample: CD45RA+ positively selected. CDR3 coding DNA: TGTGCCAGCAGCCAAGGCCCCAGCGGGAGACTCTACGAGCAGTACTTC. It specifies CASSQGPSGRLYEQYF.